This T cell receptor beta chain was profiled in a study of blood T cells in healthy people across ages. Isolated PBMCs totaled at least 7 million in each sample. Findings and caveats of the study: As naive T cell percentage varied, TCR beta diversity correlated strongly with it. Unsorted PBMC material precluded a definitive naive versus antigen-experienced comparison. Greater diversity and more naive CD4+ cells were seen in long-lived donors than in aged donors.

Combining a sample-barcoded 5' primer with a J-beta primer mix, a second PCR ran for about 7 to 11 cycles. TCRdb re-called the 5' RACE reads through MiXCR, storing one row per CDR3 protein. The sample has more than 800,000 distinct CDR3 sequences, less than 50% seen once; the top ten hold about 19%. On this clonotype: Its antigen is currently unknown.

The CDR3 runs 14 residues. Germline V CDR1 and CDR2: LNHDA, SQIVND (reference sequence). V was clipped by 6 bases and J by 2 bases, with 11 bases between them. This TCR was recovered from a woman aged 55-69 years in good health. The chain employs TRBV19 and TRBJ2-1; D may be TRBD1 or TRBD2 (5 bases each). The source material was blood. DNA of the CDR3: TGTGCCAGTAGGAGGGGAACCACCTACAATGAGCAGTTCTTC. Amino acids: CASRRGTTYNEQFF.